This TCR beta chain was captured by sequencing in a study of siplizumab effects on memory and regulatory T cells. Overall study findings and caveats: Whether the proliferating Tregs (from siplizumab cultures) were suppressive was not confirmed. Versus 25% to 30% in controls, the mappable alloreactive CD4+ clones averaged approximately 64% Treg-derived with siplizumab. Memory T cells appeared less diverse than naive cells, which seemed to contribute substantially to alloresponse. No assignable naive or memory phenotype existed for roughly 75-97% of proliferating CD4+ or CD8+ clones.

In the case of this clone: Its antigen is still unknown.

Data came from immunoSEQ multiplex PCR; TCRdb stores just in-frame clones and leaves some out. Of 90,000 to 150,000 clones detected, just under 95% appear once; the ten largest clones hold over 0.15%. There are 16 residues in the CDR3. The germline gives CDR1 MNHEY, CDR2 SMNVEV (reference sequence). V lost 5 bases, J lost 7 bases, and 8 bases stayed unmatched. The sequenced sample consisted of non-Treg CD4+ T cells sorted from blood. The receptor was derived from a human donor in good health. The chain carries TRBV27 and TRBJ2-3; 14 bases agree with TRBD2. CDR3 protein: CASSRTGTSGGHTQYF. The CDR3 coding sequence is TGTGCCAGCAGTAGAACCGGGACTAGCGGGGGTCATACGCAGTATTTT.